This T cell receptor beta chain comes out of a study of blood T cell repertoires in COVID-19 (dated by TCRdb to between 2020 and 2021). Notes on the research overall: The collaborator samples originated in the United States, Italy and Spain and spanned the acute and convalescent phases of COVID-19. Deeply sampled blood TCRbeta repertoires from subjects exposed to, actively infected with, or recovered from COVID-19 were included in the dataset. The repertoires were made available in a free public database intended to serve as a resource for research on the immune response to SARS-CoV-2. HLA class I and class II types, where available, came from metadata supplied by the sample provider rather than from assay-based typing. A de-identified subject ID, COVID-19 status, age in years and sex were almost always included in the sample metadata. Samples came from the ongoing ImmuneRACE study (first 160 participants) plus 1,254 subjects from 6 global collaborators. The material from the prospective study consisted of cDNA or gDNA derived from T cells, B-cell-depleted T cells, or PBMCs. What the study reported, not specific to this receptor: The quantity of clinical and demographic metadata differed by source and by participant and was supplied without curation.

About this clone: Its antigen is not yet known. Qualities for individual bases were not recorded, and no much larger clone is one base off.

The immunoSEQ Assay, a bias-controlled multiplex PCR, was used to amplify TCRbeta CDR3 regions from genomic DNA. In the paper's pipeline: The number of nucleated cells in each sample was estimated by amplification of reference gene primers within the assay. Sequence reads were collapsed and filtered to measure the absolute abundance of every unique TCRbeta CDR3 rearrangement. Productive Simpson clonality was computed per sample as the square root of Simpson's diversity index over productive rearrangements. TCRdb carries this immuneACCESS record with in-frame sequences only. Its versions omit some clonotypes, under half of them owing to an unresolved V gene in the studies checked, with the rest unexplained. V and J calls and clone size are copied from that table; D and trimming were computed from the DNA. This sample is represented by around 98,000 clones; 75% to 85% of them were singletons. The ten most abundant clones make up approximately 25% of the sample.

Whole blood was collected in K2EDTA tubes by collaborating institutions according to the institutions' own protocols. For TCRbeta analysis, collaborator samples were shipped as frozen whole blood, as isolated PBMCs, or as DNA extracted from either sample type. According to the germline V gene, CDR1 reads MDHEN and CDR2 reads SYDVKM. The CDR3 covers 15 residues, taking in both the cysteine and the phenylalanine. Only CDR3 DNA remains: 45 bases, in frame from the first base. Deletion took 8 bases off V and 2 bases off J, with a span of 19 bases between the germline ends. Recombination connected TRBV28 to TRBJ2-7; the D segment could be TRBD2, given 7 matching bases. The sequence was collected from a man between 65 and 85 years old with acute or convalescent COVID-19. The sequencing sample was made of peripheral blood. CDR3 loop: CASQRGGRPTYEQYF. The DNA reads TGTGCCAGCCAAAGGGGGGGTAGGCCCACCTACGAGCAGTACTTC.